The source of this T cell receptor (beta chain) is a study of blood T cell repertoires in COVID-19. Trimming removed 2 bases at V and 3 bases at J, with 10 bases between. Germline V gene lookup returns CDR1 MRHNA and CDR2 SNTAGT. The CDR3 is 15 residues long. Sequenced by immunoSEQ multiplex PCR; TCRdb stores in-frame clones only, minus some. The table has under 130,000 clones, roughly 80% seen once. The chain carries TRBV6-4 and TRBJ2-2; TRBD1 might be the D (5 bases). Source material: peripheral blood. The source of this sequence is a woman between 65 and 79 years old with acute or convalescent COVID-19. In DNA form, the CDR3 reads TGTGCCAGCAGTGACGTAGGGGCCGACACCGGGGAGCTGTTTTTT. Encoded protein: CASSDVGADTGELFF.